This TCR beta chain was retrieved from a study of T-cell reconstitution after alpha-beta-depleted transplantation in children. Unique molecular identifiers were built into the TCRbeta library. TCRdb re-analysed the PCR reads in MiXCR, keeping a single row per CDR3 protein. The sample holds roughly 500,000 distinct CDR3 sequences, 32% seen once. The V end lost 5 bases, the J end lost 8 bases, and 18 bases lay between the germline ends. The CDR3 extends over 14 amino acids. Germline V gives CDR1 SGHTA, CDR2 FQGNSA. Sequences were derived from PBMCs from the stem cell graft donor, sampled from the stem cell graft. The chain combines TRBV7-2 with TRBJ1-2, with a weak D call TRBD1 (6 bases). The TCR originated in a human donor who donated a stem cell graft to a child with aplastic anemia. CDR3 in amino acids: CASSREGGRKGYTF. CDR3 nucleotide sequence: TGTGCCAGCAGCCGAGAGGGGGGGAGAAAGGGCTACACCTTC. Using reference TRBV7-2 and TRBJ1-2 for the parts outside the CDR3, the full variable domain is GAGVSQSPSNKVTEKGKDVELRCDPISGHTALYWYRQSLGQGLEFLIYFQGNSAPDKSGLPSDRFSAERTGGSVSTLTIQRTQQEDSAVYLCASSREGGRKGYTFGSGTRLTVV.